Listed below are T cell receptor beta chains from one sample, sequenced in a study of CD8 T cells in ankylosing spondylitis. From the 5' RACE reads, TCRdb called clonotypes with MiXCR, one entry per CDR3 protein. The sample records 100,000 to 150,000 distinct CDR3 sequences, roughly 18% being singletons. The sample consisted of blood, either unsorted or a sorted T cell fraction (not recorded which). The receptors were gathered from a male donor with ankylosing spondylitis. CDR3s leave out the opening cysteine and the closing phenylalanine or tryptophan. D genes are given only for firm matches. For some rows the clone size is stated as once, few or many, or as a class when expanded; others skip it.

>TRBJ2-7|.|TRBD1|TRBV7-2
ASSLWTGESYEQY
>TRBJ1-2|.|TRBD1|TRBV29-1
SVPTGADYGYT
>TRBJ2-2|.|.|TRBV7-6
ASSPGGVTGELF
>TRBJ2-2|many|.|TRBV15
ATSSDTGELF
>TRBJ2-5|many|.|TRBV5-6
ASSYNSYETQY
>TRBJ1-1|.|.|TRBV4-1
ASSQARAGLNTEAF
>TRBJ2-2|.|.|TRBV9
ASSVTGTLNTGELF
>TRBJ2-1|.|.|TRBV12-3/TRBV12-4
ASSLASHEQF
>TRBJ2-3|few|TRBD2|TRBV20-1
SAPDRGLAGEIDTQY
>TRBJ2-1|many|.|TRBV5-1
ASFGGNEQF
>TRBJ1-2|few|.|TRBV5-1
ASSLVGEGPGYGYT
>TRBJ1-2|.|.|TRBV2
ASTRDHYGYT
>TRBJ2-1|few|.|TRBV19
ASSFGADEQF
>TRBJ2-3|.|.|TRBV14
ASTLISTDTQY
>TRBJ2-7|.|.|TRBV7-9
ASTPPRAYEQY
>TRBJ2-1|few|.|TRBV27
ASHARLVLTHNEQF